Listed here are 27 T cell receptor beta chains from one sample, sequenced in a study of monozygotic twins with inflammatory bowel disease (dated by TCRdb to between 2018 and 2020). Library preparation was by 5' RACE. The instrument given in TCRdb is Illumina HiSeq 2500. TCRdb reprocessed the public reads and reports one entry per CDR3 protein sequence, without DNA. The sample's clone listing holds about 170,000 distinct CDR3 sequences. The ten largest clones take up 2.8% of the sample. Sequencing was performed on blood. The receptors stem from a human donor with ulcerative colitis or Crohn's disease, or a healthy co-twin of an affected twin (not recorded which).

The V gene is TRBV19, the J gene TRBJ2-3. Germline V gives CDR1 LNHDA, CDR2 SQIVND (reference sequence). CDR3 length equals 13 residues. CDR3 residues: CASVHRSTDTQYF.

V is TRBV19 and J is TRBJ2-1; TCRdb reports TRBD2, a call that lacks DNA to check it against. The germline V gene has CDR1 LNHDA and CDR2 SQIVND (reference sequence). The CDR3 consists of 15 residues. This CDR3 reads CASSISQRTYNEQFF.

The chain links TRBV5-6 to TRBJ2-5; TCRdb calls TRBD2, which cannot be checked without DNA. CDR1 is SGHDT, CDR2 YYEEEE, per germline. This CDR3 spans 15 amino acids. CDR3 in amino acids: CASSLAQGGIETQYF.

V usage is TRBV28 and J usage is TRBJ2-2; TCRdb selects TRBD1, and the lack of DNA leaves this call unchecked. In germline, CDR1 is MDHEN, CDR2 SYDVKM. There are 17 residues in the CDR3. This chain's CDR3 is CASSLPPGPFSTGELFF.

The chain employs TRBV19 and TRBJ2-1; TCRdb selects TRBD1, and the lack of DNA leaves this call unchecked. This CDR3 comprises 13 residues. Germline CDR1 and CDR2: LNHDA and SQIVND (reference sequence). The CDR3 is CASSMDRGGQGFF.

This CDR3 is CASSSGLTNIEAFF. The rearrangement uses TRBV3-1 and TRBJ1-1. This CDR3 comprises 14 residues. Germline V gene data show CDR1 as LGHDT and CDR2 as YNNKEL (reference sequence).

V and J are TRBV7-9 and TRBJ2-3; the D call from TCRdb, TRBD1, cannot be confirmed without DNA. CDR1 SEHNR and CDR2 FQNEAQ come from the germline V gene (reference sequence). The CDR3 sequence is 14 residues long. The CDR3 sequence is CASSSYRDTDTQYF. The full variable domain, in which reference TRBV7-9 and TRBJ2-3 provide the parts outside the CDR3, is DTGVSQNPRHKITKRGQNVTFRCDPISEHNRLYWYRQTLGQGPEFLTYFQNEAQLEKSRLLSDRFSAERPKGSFSTLEIQRTEQGDSAMYLCASSSYRDTDTQYFGPGTRLTVL.

CDR3 sequence reads: CASRRDPVTGELFF. The V gene is TRBV9, the J gene TRBJ2-2; TCRdb picks TRBD1, but there is no DNA to check that call. This CDR3 comprises 14 residues. Germline values: CDR1 SGDLS, CDR2 YYNGEE.

The rearrangement uses TRBV29-1 and TRBJ1-4; TCRdb indicates TRBD1, and absent DNA this call remains unverified. The CDR3 has 14 amino acids. Germline V gene sequence: CDR1 SQVTM, CDR2 ANQGSEA. CDR3: CSVAQRGAYEKLFF. Using reference TRBV29-1 and TRBJ1-4 for the parts outside the CDR3, the full variable domain is SAVISQKPSRDICQRGTSLTIQCQVDSQVTMMFWYRQQPGQSLTLIATANQGSEATYESGFVIDKFPISRPNLTFSTLTVSNMSPEDSSIYLCSVAQRGAYEKLFFGSGTQLSVL.

This chain connects TRBV4-1 to TRBJ2-3; TCRdb lists TRBD2, though no DNA is available to test this call. The length of the CDR3 is 16 residues. CDR1 is MGHRA, CDR2 YSYEKL, per germline. The chain's CDR3 is CASSQWTSESTDTQYF.

This sequence joins TRBV27 and TRBJ2-7; TCRdb calls TRBD1, which cannot be checked without DNA. The CDR3 covers 16 residues. CDR1 is MNHEY, CDR2 SMNVEV, per germline (reference sequence). The CDR3 loop reads CASSLKSPGGTYEQYF.

The rearrangement uses TRBV7-8 and TRBJ1-5. CDR3 length: 16 residues. The V gene's germline CDR1 is SGHVS and CDR2 FQNEAQ. The CDR3 sequence: CASSLNMAGIVQPQHF. Supplemented by reference TRBV7-8 and TRBJ1-5, the full variable domain reads GAGVSQSPRYKVAKRGQDVALRCDPISGHVSLFWYQQALGQGPEFLTYFQNEAQLDKSGLPSDRFFAERPEGSVSTLKIQRTQQEDSAVYLCASSLNMAGIVQPQHFGDGTRLSIL.

V gene TRBV27 combines with J gene TRBJ2-2; the TCRdb call, TRBD1, lacks DNA for checking. Germline values: CDR1 MNHEY, CDR2 SMNVEV (reference sequence). The CDR3 has 17 amino acids. CDR3 region: CASSLRQGLTNTGELFF.

The rearrangement uses TRBV27 and TRBJ2-1; TCRdb proposes TRBD2, but this gene call is untestable without DNA. The CDR3 contains 16 residues. The germline CDR1 and CDR2 sequences are MNHEY and SMNVEV (reference sequence). The CDR3 region is CASSLVLAGFHNEQFF.

The chain couples TRBV4-1 to TRBJ2-1; TCRdb designates TRBD2, a call that cannot be tested without DNA. The CDR3 runs 17 residues. CDR1 and CDR2 from the germline V gene are MGHRA and YSYEKL. Here the CDR3 reads CASSQEWSSGNNNEQFF.

The rearrangement links TRBV20-1 to TRBJ1-5. The CDR3 spans 13 residues. The germline gives CDR1 DFQATT, CDR2 SNEGSKA (reference sequence). CDR3 in amino acids: CSARLGLNQPQHF.

The rearrangement joins TRBV6-2 or TRBV6-3 to TRBJ1-5. The germline gives CDR1 MNHEY, CDR2 SVGEGT. The CDR3 spans 11 residues. CDR3 protein: CASPRYQPQHF.

The rearrangement uses TRBV7-8 and TRBJ1-5; with no DNA, the TCRdb D assignment of TRBD1 cannot be verified. Germline values: CDR1 SGHVS, CDR2 FQNEAQ. The CDR3 spans 17 residues. The CDR3 spells CASTSGTGSSSNQPQHF.

The gene calls are TRBV3-1 and TRBJ1-1; TCRdb lists TRBD1, though no DNA is available to test this call. This CDR3 region has 16 residues. Per the germline V gene, CDR1 is LGHDT and CDR2 is YNNKEL (reference sequence). The CDR3 is CASRNEGGTGGTEAFF.

The chain combines TRBV7-6 with TRBJ2-7; the TCRdb call, TRBD2, lacks DNA for checking. Germline loops: CDR1 SGHVS, CDR2 FNYEAQ. CDR3 length equals 15 residues. CDR3 in amino acids: CASSPGLAGVYEQYF.

This chain joins TRBV10-1 and TRBJ2-7; with no DNA, the TCRdb D assignment of TRBD1 cannot be verified. Germline assignment: CDR1 WNHNN and CDR2 SYGVQD (reference sequence). The CDR3 contains 15 residues. CDR3 amino acids: CASSESRGVSYEQYF.

This chain connects TRBV9 to TRBJ2-1; TCRdb returns TRBD2, unconfirmable since there is no DNA. In germline, CDR1 is SGDLS, CDR2 YYNGEE. CDR3 length: 16 residues. The CDR3 sequence is CASSKGGLAGASEQFF.

V usage is TRBV5-1 and J usage is TRBJ2-7. Germline CDR1 and CDR2: SGHRS and YFSETQ. This CDR3 is built from 15 residues. This CDR3 reads CASSWLDPNSYEQYF.

J is TRBJ2-2 and V is TRBV20-1; lacking DNA, the TRBD2 call made by TCRdb goes unchecked. This CDR3 region has 17 residues. Per germline, CDR1 DFQATT and CDR2 SNEGSKA (reference sequence). This CDR3 reads CSARGRALAGSTGELFF.

The chain carries TRBV27 and TRBJ1-6; TCRdb proposes TRBD1, but this gene call is untestable without DNA. The CDR3 is 15 residues long. The germline V gene has CDR1 MNHEY and CDR2 SMNVEV (reference sequence). The CDR3 sequence: CASSLSRTGYSPLHF.

The chain couples TRBV5-1 to TRBJ2-7. Per germline, CDR1 SGHRS and CDR2 YFSETQ. This CDR3 contains 12 residues. The CDR3 is CASRDGSYEQYF.

The chain employs TRBV6-5 and TRBJ2-5; the TCRdb D gene call, TRBD2, has no DNA to confirm it. Germline V gene sequence: CDR1 MNHEY, CDR2 SVGAGI. The CDR3 runs 15 residues. The CDR3 here is CASIKTSGRAETQYF.